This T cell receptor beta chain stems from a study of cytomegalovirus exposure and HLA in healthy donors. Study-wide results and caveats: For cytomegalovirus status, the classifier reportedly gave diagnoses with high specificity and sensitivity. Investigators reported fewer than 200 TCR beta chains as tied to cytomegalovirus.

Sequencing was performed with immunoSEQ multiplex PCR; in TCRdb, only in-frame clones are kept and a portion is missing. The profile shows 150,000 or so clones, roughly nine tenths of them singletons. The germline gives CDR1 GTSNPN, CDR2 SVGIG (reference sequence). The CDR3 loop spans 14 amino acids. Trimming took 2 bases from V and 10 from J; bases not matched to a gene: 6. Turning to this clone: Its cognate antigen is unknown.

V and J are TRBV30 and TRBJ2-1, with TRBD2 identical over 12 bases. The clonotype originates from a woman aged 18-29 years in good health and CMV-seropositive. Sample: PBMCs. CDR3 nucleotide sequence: TGTGCCTGGAGTACTAGCGGGAGGAGACGGGAGCAGTTCTTC. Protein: CAWSTSGRRREQFF.